This TCR beta chain came from a study of blood T cell repertoires in COVID-19. Trimming took 0 bases from V and 2 from J, leaving 5 bases between them. CDR3 length: 14 residues. CDR1 is SGHRS, CDR2 YFSETQ, per germline. Method: immunoSEQ multiplex PCR; TCRdb's copy keeps in-frame clones and lacks some. The sample has 140,000 to 150,000 clones; 88% are singletons. V usage is TRBV5-1 and J usage is TRBJ1-4; D is unresolved. Sequencing was performed on PBMCs or T cells enriched from blood (not recorded which). The sequence was collected from a woman aged 25 to 39 with acute COVID-19. CDR3 sequence reads: CASSLGSTNEKLFF. In DNA, the CDR3 is TGCGCCAGCAGCTTGGGTAGCACTAATGAAAAACTGTTTTTT.